This entry features one TCR beta chain sequence. The sample comes from a study of blood T cell repertoires in COVID-19. Original data processing: From reference gene primer amplification, estimates of nucleated cell counts were derived. TCRdb keeps only in-frame clones here, not all; method: immunoSEQ multiplex PCR. Clone size and V and J calls were adopted from that table, with D and trimming inferred from the DNA. The sample holds tens of thousands of clones, almost 85% seen once. Sequencing was performed on peripheral blood. The sequence was obtained from a human donor in a cohort sampled during active COVID-19.

CDR3 bases: TGTGCCAGCAGAATTCAGAACACTGAAGCTTTCTTT. Translation gives CASRIQNTEAFF. The chain is built from TRBV9 and TRBJ1-1; unclear D gene. Trimming removed 5 bases from V and 1 base from J, with 6 bases in between. This CDR3 comprises 12 residues. Germline V CDR1 and CDR2: SGDLS, YYNGEE.